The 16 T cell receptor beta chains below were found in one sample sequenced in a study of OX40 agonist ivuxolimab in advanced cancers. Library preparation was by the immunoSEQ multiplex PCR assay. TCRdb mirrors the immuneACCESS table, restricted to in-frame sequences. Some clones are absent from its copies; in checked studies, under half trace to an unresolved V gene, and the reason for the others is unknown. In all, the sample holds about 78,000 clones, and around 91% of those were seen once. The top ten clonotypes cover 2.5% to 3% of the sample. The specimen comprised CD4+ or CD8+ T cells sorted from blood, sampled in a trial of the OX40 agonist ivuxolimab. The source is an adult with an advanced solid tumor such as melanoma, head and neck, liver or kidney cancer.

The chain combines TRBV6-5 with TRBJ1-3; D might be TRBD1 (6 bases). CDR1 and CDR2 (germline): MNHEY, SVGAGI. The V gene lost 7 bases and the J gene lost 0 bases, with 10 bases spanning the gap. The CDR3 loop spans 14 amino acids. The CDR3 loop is CASNDRSSGNTIYF. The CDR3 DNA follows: TGTGCCAGCAACGACAGGAGCTCTGGAAACACCATATATTTT.

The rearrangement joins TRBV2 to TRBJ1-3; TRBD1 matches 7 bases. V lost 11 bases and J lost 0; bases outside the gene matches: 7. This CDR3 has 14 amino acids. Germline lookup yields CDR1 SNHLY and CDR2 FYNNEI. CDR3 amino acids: CAETGMGSGNTIYF. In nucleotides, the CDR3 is TGTGCCGAGACAGGGATGGGCTCTGGAAACACCATATATTTT.

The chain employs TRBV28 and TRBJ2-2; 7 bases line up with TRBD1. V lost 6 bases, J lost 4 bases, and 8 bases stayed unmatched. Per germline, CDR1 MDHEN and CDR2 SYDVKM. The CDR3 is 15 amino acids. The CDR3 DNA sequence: TGTGCCAGCAGCTATGACAGGGTAGGCACCGGGGAGCTGTTTTTT. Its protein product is CASSYDRVGTGELFF.

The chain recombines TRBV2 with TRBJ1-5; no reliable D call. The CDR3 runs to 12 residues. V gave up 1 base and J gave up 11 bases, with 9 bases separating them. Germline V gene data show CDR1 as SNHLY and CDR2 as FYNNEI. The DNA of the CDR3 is TGTGCCAGCAGTGAAGAGGGAAGGGCCCAGCATTTT. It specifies CASSEEGRAQHF.

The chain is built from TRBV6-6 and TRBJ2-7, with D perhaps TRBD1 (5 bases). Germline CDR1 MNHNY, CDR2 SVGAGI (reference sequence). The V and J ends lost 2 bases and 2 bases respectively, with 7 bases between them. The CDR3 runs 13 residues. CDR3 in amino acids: CASSYPDTYEQYF. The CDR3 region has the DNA TGTGCCAGCAGTTACCCGGACACCTACGAGCAGTACTTC.

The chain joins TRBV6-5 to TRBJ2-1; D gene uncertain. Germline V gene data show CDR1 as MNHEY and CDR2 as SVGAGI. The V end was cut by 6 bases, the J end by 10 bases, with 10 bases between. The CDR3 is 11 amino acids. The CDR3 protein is CASSRKQEQFF. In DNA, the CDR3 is TGTGCCAGCAGCCGTAAGCAGGAGCAGTTCTTC.

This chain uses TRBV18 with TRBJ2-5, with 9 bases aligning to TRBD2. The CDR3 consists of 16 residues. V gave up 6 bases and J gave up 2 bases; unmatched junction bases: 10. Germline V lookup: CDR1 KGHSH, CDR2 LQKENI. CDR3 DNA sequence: TGTGCCAGCTCGCGGGGTAGCGGGGGTTTACAAGAGACCCAGTACTTC. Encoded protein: CASSRGSGGLQETQYF.

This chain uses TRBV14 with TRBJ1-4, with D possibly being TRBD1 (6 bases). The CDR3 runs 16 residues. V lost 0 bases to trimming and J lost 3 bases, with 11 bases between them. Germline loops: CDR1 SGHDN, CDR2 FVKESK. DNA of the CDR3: TGTGCCAGCAGCCAAGAAGGGGGGAAGGCTAATGAAAAACTGTTTTTT. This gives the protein CASSQEGGKANEKLFF.

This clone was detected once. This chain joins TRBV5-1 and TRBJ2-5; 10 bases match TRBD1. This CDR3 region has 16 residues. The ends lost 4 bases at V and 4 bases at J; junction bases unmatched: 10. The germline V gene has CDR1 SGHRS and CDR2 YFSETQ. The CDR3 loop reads CASSRAGTGEGETQYF. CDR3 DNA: TGCGCCAGCAGCCGTGCCGGGACAGGGGAGGGAGAGACCCAGTACTTC.

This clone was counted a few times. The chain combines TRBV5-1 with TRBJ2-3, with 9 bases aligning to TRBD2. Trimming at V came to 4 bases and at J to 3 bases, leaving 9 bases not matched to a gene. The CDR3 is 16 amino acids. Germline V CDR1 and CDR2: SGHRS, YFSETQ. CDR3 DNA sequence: TGCGCCAGCAGCCCGAGGGGCGGGGGGGCAACAGATACGCAGTATTTT. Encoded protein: CASSPRGGGATDTQYF.

The CDR3, as DNA: TGTGCCAGCTCACCACCGAACCGCGGCGGGTACGAGCAGTACTTC. This translates into CASSPPNRGGYEQYF. This chain joins TRBV18 and TRBJ2-7; TRBD2 might be the D (5 bases). Germline V gene lookup returns CDR1 KGHSH and CDR2 LQKENI. CDR3 size: 15 residues. Trimming pared 0 bases from V and 4 bases from J, leaving 13 bases between.

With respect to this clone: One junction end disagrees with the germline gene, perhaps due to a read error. DNA for the CDR3: TGTGCTAGCAGCGCCCTAGAGTACACCGGGGAGCTGTTTTTT. This codes for CASSALEYTGELFF. V gene TRBV7-7 combines with J gene TRBJ2-2; D gene uncertain. Germline-derived CDR1 and CDR2 are SSHAT and FNYEAQ (reference sequence). The CDR3 is 14 residues long.

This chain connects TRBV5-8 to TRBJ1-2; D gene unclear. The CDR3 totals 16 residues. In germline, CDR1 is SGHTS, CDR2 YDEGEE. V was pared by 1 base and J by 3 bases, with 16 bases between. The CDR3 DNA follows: TGTGCCAGCAGCTTGAGCCCGCGGGTGCTTGACTATGGCTACACCTTC. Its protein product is CASSLSPRVLDYGYTF.

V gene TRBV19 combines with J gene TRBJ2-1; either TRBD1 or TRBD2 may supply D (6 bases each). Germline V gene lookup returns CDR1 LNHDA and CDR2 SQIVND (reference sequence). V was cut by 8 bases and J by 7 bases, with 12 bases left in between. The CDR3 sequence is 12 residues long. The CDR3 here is CASGRGRNEQFF. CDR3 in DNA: TGTGCCAGTGGACGGGGGCGGAATGAGCAGTTCTTC.

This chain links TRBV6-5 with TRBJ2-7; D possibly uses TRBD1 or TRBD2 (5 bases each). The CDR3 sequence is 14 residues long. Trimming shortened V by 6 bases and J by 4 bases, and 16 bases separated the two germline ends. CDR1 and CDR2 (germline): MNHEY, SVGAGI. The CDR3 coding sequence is TGTGCCAGCAGACTGGTCGGGACGGAATACGAGCAGTACTTC. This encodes CASRLVGTEYEQYF.

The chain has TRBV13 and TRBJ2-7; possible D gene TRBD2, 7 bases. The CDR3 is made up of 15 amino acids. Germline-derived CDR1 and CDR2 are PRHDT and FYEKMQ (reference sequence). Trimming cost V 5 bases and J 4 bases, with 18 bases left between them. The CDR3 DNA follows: TGTGCCAGCAGCCCGTTAGGGGGGGCCTCTTACGAGCAGTACTTC. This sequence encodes CASSPLGGASYEQYF.